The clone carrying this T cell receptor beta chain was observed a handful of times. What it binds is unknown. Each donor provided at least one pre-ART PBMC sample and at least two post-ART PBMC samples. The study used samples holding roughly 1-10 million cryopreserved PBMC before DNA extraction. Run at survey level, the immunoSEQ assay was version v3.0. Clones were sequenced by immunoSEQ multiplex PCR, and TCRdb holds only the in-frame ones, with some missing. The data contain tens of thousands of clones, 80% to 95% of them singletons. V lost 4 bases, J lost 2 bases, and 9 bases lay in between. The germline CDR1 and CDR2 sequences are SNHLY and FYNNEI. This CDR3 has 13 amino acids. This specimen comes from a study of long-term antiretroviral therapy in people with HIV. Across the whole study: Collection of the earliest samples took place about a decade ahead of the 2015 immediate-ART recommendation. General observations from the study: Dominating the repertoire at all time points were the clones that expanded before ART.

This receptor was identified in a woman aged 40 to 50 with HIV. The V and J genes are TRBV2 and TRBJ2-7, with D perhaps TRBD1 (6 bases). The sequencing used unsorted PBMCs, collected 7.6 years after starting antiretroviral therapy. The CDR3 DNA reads TGTGCCAGCAGTGTGGCAGGGGCCTACGAGCAGTACTTC. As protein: CASSVAGAYEQYF.